A single T cell receptor beta chain is shown here with its context. No antigen is known for it. The repertoire was sequenced with immunoSEQ multiplex PCR; TCRdb's copy has only in-frame clones and lacks some. This sample has over 950 clones, with roughly two thirds found just once. The sample originates from a study of tissue T cells after allogeneic stem cell transplantation. Study observations and caveats: Blood and spleen captured only part of the tissue TCR repertoire.

Steroid-refractory graft-versus-host disease after allogeneic hematopoietic cell transplant qualified adults for prospective research-autopsy enrollment. The ends lost 0 bases at V and 6 bases at J; junction bases unmatched: 2. Germline CDR1 is SGHDT and CDR2 is YYEEEE. The CDR3 covers 15 residues. Sequenced material: stomach tissue, taken at autopsy. This TCR was sampled from a male patient aged 60 or older with steroid-refractory graft-versus-host disease after an allogeneic stem cell transplant. Some of the T cells may derive from the graft donor. This chain uses TRBV5-6 with TRBJ1-6; TRBD1 matches 8 bases. CDR3 region: CASSLAGTGNSPLHF. The DNA of the CDR3 is TGTGCCAGCAGCTTGGCCGGGACAGGTAATTCACCCCTCCACTTT.